Listed below are T cell receptor beta chains from one sample, sequenced in a study of cytomegalovirus exposure and HLA in healthy donors. The table came from immunoSEQ multiplex PCR; TCRdb's copy has only in-frame clones and leaves some out. The table has roughly 110,000 clones, around 76% seen once. The sequencing input was PBMCs. These receptors all stem from a woman aged 45 to 65 in good health and CMV-seropositive. The CDR3 runs from the conserved cysteine through the conserved F or W. Each record gives: V gene, clone size, D gene, J gene, CDR3 protein, CDR3 DNA. A D gene is named only where the DNA matches it firmly. A clone size is listed for some rows: how often the clone was seen (once, few, many), or a class if it is expanded.

>TRBV11-2|NA|TRBD2|TRBJ2-1
CASSLGTSGGGFNEQFF
TGTGCCAGCAGCTTAGGGACCAGCGGGGGGGGTTTTAATGAGCAGTTCTTC
>TRBV5-1|NA|NA|TRBJ2-7
CASSLTTVSSYEQYF
TGCGCCAGCAGCTTGACGACTGTCAGCTCCTACGAGCAGTACTTC
>TRBV7-2|NA|TRBD1|TRBJ1-4
CASSHRQGAYEKLFF
TGTGCCAGCAGCCACCGACAGGGGGCCTATGAAAAACTGTTTTTT
>TRBV11-2|NA|NA|TRBJ1-1
CASSLLGTEAFF
TGTGCCAGCAGCTTACTAGGCACTGAAGCTTTCTTT
>TRBV9|NA|TRBD1|TRBJ1-1
CASSVGGRGPTLQNTEAFF
TGTGCCAGCAGCGTAGGAGGTAGGGGGCCGACCCTACAAAACACTGAAGCTTTCTTT
>TRBV5-1|medium-sized|NA|TRBJ1-1
CASSPDGFEAFF
TGCGCCAGCAGCCCAGATGGCTTTGAAGCTTTCTTT
>TRBV6-5|NA|NA|TRBJ2-7
CASSSLSEQYF
TGTGCCAGCAGTTCCCTCTCCGAGCAGTACTTC
>TRBV9|NA|NA|TRBJ1-4
CASSGPTGGNEKLFF
TGTGCCAGCAGCGGACCCACAGGAGGGAATGAAAAACTGTTTTTT
>TRBV5-8|NA|TRBD1|TRBJ2-3
CASSLRDSYTDTQYF
TGTGCCAGCAGCTTGAGGGACAGCTACACAGATACGCAGTATTTT
>TRBV10-3|NA|NA|TRBJ2-1
CAISESIRGSPYNEQFF
TGTGCCATCAGTGAGTCGATACGGGGATCTCCCTACAATGAGCAGTTCTTC
>TRBV6-6|NA|TRBD1|TRBJ1-2
CASSYLGQSNYGYTF
TGTGCCAGCAGTTACCTGGGACAGTCTAACTATGGCTACACCTTC
>TRBV10-3|NA|TRBD1|TRBJ2-7
CAISEPGQGLSYEQYF
TGTGCCATCAGTGAGCCGGGACAGGGTTTGTCCTACGAGCAGTACTTC
>TRBV27|few|TRBD1|TRBJ1-1
CASRLGTGVFTEAFF
TGTGCCAGCAGACTGGGGACAGGGGTTTTCACTGAAGCTTTCTTT